This entry features one T cell receptor beta chain sequence. From germline, CDR1 is SGHRS and CDR2 YFSETQ. The CDR3 runs 15 residues. After removal of 2 bases from V and 8 bases from J, the junction contained 6 bases not matched to a gene. The entry originates in a study of blood T cell repertoires in COVID-19. Assay: immunoSEQ multiplex PCR; the TCRdb copy retains only in-frame clones and omits some. The table has about 210,000 clones, about 90% seen once. V and J are TRBV5-1 and TRBJ1-6, with 8 bases lining up with TRBD1. The sequencing input was peripheral blood. The source is a man younger than 45 with acute or convalescent COVID-19. CDR3 nucleotide sequence: TGCGCCAGCAGCTTCAGGGGGCCTCTCGATTCACCCCTCCACTTT. Translating it yields CASSFRGPLDSPLHF.